The sequence of this T cell receptor (beta chain) was determined in a study of identical twins. Study results and caveats: Zero-insertion analyses might be partly confounded by invariant T cells like MAIT and iNKT. Compared with models, monozygotic twins showed more out-of-frame TCR alpha sharing. Beta out-of-frame sequences showed weaker excess sharing between twins.

CDR3 length: 14 residues. V dropped 6 bases and J dropped 5; count of bases not matched to a gene: 9. CDR1 is MNHEY and CDR2 is SVGEGT in the germline V gene. Of note for this clonotype: Antigen unknown.

MiXCR, run by TCRdb on the 5' RACE reads, gives a single entry per CDR3 protein. The sample shows about 430,000 distinct CDR3 sequences, about 18% of them seen only once. Healthy Caucasians made up all donors. This clonotype was obtained from a man aged 50-60 years in good health. The chain joins TRBV6-2 or TRBV6-3 to TRBJ2-7; the match to TRBD1 covers 8 bases. Sequencing input: naive T cells sorted from blood. CDR3 protein: CASSLWTGWDEQYF. The CDR3 DNA reads TGTGCCAGCAGCCTCTGGACAGGGTGGGACGAGCAGTACTTC.